This T cell receptor beta chain was retrieved from a study of blood T cell repertoires in COVID-19. The CDR3 loop spans 14 amino acids. Germline V gives CDR1 KGHSH, CDR2 LQKENI. The ends lost 6 bases at V and 4 bases at J; junction bases unmatched: 8. Measured with immunoSEQ multiplex PCR; TCRdb has only the in-frame clones, and not every one. The table includes 85,000 to 130,000 clones, less than 80% detected once. The origin of this receptor is a man of 80 years or more with COVID-19, enrolled during active disease. This chain joins TRBV18 and TRBJ1-2; 7 bases match TRBD1. The sequenced material came from peripheral blood. The CDR3 is CASSSDRLPYGYTF. CDR3 DNA sequence: TGTGCCAGCTCCTCGGACAGGCTCCCCTATGGCTACACCTTC.